This TCR beta chain was recorded in a study of CD8 T cells in ankylosing spondylitis. Study-level points and caveats: Disease-linked clones were found to be CD8+ and relatively rare in peripheral blood. Significant enrichment of disease-linked clones was reported in matched ankylosing spondylitis synovial fluid. Blood from ankylosing spondylitis patients appeared to carry a characteristic roughly 8-variant TCR beta motif.

TCRdb reprocessed the 5' RACE reads with MiXCR, giving one entry per CDR3 protein. The sample consists of 100,000 or so distinct CDR3 sequences, 24% of them appearing once. A few counts support this clonotype. Its antigen remains unknown. The sequence was collected from a male donor with ankylosing spondylitis. The specimen sequenced was synovial fluid, either unsorted or a sorted T cell fraction (not recorded which).

The CDR3 reads CASSPTTGSYEQYV. As DNA, the CDR3 is TGTGCCAGCTCACCAACGACAGGGAGCTACGAGCAGTACGTC. The chain joins TRBV18 to TRBJ2-7, with 7 bases fitting TRBD1. The V and J ends lost 2 bases and 3 bases, in that order; junction bases with no gene match: 4. The CDR3 consists of 14 residues. Germline values: CDR1 KGHSH, CDR2 LQKENI.